What follows is one T cell receptor (beta chain) and its context. The antigen remains unidentified. This record belongs to a study of shared clonotypes between healthy human individuals. Whole-study results and caveats: Non-shared clonotypes had lower generation probabilities than those shared by all four donors.

It was CD45RO-negative cells, positively selected for CCR7, that made up naive CD8 cells, with terminally differentiated effector memory CD45RA+ cells excluded. Trimming at V came to 4 bases and at J to 3 bases, leaving 12 bases not matched to a gene. Germline-derived CDR1 and CDR2 are MGHRA and YSYEKL. The CDR3 is 16 amino acids. The study ran the assay at deep level. Profiling relied on immunoSEQ multiplex PCR, and the TCRdb table lists in-frame clones only, not all of them. Of about 2.1 million clones in the sample, around 93% are singletons; the top ten hold less than 2%. The V call is TRBV4-1, the J call TRBJ2-7; 7 bases match TRBD2. The sample was naive CD8+ T cells from PBMCs. This clonotype was sampled from a man younger than 35 in good health. Some clones in this sample may be carry-over from other donors' samples. For the CDR3, the DNA is TGCGCCAGCAGCCTCCAATGGCGGGAGAATCTCTACGAGCAGTACTTC. Translated: CASSLQWRENLYEQYF.